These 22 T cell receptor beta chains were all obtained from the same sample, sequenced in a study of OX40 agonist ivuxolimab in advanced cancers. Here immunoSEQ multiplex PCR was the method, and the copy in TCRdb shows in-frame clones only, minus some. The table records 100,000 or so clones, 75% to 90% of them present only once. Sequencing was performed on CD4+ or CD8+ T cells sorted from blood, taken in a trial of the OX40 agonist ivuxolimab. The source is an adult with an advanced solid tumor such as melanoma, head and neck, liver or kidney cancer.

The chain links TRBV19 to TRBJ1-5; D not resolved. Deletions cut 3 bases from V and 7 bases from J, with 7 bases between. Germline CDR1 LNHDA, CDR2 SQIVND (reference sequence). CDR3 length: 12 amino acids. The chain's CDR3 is CASSMEVQPQHF. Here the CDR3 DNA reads TGTGCCAGTAGTATGGAGGTGCAGCCCCAGCATTTT. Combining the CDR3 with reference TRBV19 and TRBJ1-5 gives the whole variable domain DGGITQSPKYLFRKEGQNVTLSCEQNLNHDAMYWYRQDPGQGLRLIYYSQIVNDFQKGDIAEGYSVSREKKESFPLTVTSAQKNPTAFYLCASSMEVQPQHFGDGTRLSIL.

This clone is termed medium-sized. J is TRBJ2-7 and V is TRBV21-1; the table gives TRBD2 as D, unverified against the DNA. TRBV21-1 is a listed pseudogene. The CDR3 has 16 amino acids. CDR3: CASSNSCGGTSNEQYF. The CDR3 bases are TGTGCCAGCAGCAACTCGTGCGGGGGGACCTCAAACGAGCAGTACTTC.

The CDR3, as DNA: TGCGCCAGCAGCTTTGGGGGGGACAGTTACTATGGCTACACCTTC. Translated, it gives CASSFGGDSYYGYTF. The V and J genes are TRBV5-1 and TRBJ1-2; 7 bases fit TRBD1. V dropped 2 bases and J dropped 3; count of bases not matched to a gene: 7. This CDR3 region has 15 residues. From germline, CDR1 is SGHRS and CDR2 YFSETQ.

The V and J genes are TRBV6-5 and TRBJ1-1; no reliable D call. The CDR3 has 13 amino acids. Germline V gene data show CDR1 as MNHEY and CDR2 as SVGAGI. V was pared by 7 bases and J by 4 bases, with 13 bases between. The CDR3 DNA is TGTGCCAGCACTTTCGGACGCGGCACTGAAGCTTTCTTT. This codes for CASTFGRGTEAFF.

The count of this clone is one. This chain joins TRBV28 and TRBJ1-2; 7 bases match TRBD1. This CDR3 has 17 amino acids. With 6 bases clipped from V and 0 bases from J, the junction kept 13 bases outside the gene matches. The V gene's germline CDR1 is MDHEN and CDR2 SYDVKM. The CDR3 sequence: CASSGLTGQYSNYGYTF. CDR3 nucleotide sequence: TGTGCCAGCAGCGGTTTGACAGGGCAATATTCTAACTATGGCTACACCTTC.

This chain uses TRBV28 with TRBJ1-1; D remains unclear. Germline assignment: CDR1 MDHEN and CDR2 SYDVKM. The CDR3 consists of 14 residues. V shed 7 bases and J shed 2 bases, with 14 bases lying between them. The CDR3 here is CASTPGGSNTEAFF. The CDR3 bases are TGTGCCAGCACCCCCGGCGGCTCTAACACTGAAGCTTTCTTT.

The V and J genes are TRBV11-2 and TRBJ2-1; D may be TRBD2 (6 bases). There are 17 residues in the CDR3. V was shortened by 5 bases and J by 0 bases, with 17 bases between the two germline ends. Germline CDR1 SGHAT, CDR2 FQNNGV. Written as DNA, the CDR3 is TGTGCCAGCAGCGATAACCGGGACTTCCGCTCCTACAATGAGCAGTTCTTC. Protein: CASSDNRDFRSYNEQFF.

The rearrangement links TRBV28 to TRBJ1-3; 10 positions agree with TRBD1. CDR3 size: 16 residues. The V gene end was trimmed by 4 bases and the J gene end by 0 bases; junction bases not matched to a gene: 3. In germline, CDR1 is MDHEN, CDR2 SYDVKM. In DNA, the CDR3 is TGTGCCAGCAGTTCGGGACAGGGGCCCTCTGGAAACACCATATATTTT. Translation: CASSSGQGPSGNTIYF.

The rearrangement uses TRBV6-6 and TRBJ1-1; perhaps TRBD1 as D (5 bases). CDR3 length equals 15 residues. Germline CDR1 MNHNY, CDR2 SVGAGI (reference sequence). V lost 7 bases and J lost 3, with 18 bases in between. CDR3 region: CASTIGGASDTEAFF. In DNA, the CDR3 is TGTGCCAGCACCATAGGTGGGGCGTCGGACACTGAAGCTTTCTTT.

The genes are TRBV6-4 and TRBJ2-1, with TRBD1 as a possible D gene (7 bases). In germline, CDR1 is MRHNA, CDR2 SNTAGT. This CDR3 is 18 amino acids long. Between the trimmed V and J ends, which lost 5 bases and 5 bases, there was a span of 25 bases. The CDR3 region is CASSRQTGPQGGDNEQFF. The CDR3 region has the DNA TGTGCCAGCAGTCGTCAGACAGGTCCCCAGGGGGGTGACAATGAGCAGTTCTTC.

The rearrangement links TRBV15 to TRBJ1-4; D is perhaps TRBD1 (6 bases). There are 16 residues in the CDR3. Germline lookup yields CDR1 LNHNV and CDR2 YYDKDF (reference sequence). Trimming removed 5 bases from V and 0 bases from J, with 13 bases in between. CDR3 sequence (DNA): TGTGCCACCAGCGCCGGACAGATAGCAACTAATGAAAAACTGTTTTTT. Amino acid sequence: CATSAGQIATNEKLFF.

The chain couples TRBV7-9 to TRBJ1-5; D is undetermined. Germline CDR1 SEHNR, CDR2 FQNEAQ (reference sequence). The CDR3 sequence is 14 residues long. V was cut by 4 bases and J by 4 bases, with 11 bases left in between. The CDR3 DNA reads TGTGCCAGCAGCTCCGGGCCTACAAATCAGCCCCAGCATTTT. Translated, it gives CASSSGPTNQPQHF.

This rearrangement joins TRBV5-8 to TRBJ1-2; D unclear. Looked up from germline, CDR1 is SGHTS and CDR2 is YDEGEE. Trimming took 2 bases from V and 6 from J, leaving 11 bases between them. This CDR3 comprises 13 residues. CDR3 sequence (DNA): TGTGCCAGCAGCTTCCTCCGGGAGGATGGCTACACCTTC. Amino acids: CASSFLREDGYTF.

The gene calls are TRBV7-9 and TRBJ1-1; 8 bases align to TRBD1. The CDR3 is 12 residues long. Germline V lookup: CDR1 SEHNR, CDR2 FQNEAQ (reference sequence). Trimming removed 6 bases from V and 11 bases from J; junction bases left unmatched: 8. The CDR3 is CASSRQGIVAFF. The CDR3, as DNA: TGTGCCAGCAGTCGACAGGGGATTGTGGCTTTCTTT.

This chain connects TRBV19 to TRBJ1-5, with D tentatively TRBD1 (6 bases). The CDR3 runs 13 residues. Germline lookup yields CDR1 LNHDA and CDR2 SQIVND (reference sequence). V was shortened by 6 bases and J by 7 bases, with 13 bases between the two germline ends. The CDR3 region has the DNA TGTGCCAGTAGAGGGGGGGCAGGGCAGCCCCAGCATTTT. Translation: CASRGGAGQPQHF.

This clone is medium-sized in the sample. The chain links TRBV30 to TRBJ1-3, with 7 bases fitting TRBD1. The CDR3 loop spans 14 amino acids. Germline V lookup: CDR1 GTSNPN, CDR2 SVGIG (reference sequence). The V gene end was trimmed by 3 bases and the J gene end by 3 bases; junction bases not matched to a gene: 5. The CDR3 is CAWRKTGLGNTIYF. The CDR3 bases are TGTGCCTGGAGAAAGACAGGGCTTGGAAACACCATATATTTT.

Here the CDR3 DNA reads TGCAGCGTTGGTGAGTCGCGAGCTTTCTTT. This translates into CSVGESRAFF. The V call is TRBV29-1, the J call TRBJ1-1; D ambiguous. From germline, CDR1 is SQVTM and CDR2 ANQGSEA. This CDR3 region has 10 residues. V lost 4 bases and J 10 bases, leaving 10 bases between the germline ends.

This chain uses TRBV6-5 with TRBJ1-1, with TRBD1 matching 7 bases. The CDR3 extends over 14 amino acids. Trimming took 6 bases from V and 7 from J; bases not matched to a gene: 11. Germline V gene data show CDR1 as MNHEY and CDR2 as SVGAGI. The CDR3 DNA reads TGTGCCAGCAGGCCCCCGACAGGGATCAGTGAAGCTTTCTTT. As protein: CASRPPTGISEAFF.

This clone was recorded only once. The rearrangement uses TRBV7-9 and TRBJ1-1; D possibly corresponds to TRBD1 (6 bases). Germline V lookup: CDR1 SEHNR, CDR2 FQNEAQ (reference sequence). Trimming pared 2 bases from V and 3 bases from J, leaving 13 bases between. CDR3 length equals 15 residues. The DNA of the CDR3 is TGTGCCAGCAGCTTACCATTAGAGGGGGACACTGAAGCTTTCTTT. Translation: CASSLPLEGDTEAFF.

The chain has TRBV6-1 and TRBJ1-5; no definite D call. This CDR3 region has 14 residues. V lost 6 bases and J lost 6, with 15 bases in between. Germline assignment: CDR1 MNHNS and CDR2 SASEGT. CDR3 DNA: TGTGCCAGCAGCCCCGGGTCTGGAGTTCAGCCCCAGCATTTT. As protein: CASSPGSGVQPQHF.

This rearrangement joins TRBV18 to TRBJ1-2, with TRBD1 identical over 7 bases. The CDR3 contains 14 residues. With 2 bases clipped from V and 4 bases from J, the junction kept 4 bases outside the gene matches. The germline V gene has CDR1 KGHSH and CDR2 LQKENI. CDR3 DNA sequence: TGTGCCAGCTCACCAACGGGACAGCGCTATGGCTACACCTTC. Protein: CASSPTGQRYGYTF.

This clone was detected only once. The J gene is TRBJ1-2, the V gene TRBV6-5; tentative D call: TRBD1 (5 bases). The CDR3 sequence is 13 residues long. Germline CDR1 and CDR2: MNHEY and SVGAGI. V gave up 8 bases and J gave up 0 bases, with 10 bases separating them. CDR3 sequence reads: CASATEANYGYTF. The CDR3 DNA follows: TGTGCCAGCGCGACAGAAGCTAACTATGGCTACACCTTC.